The 16 T cell receptor beta chains in this list originate from one sample, sequenced in a study of shared clonotypes between healthy human individuals (dated by TCRdb to about 2020). Library creation used the immunoSEQ multiplex PCR assay. Here the immuneACCESS table is served through TCRdb, limited to in-frame sequences with V and J called. Missing clones are a known gap in these copies; in checked studies unresolved V genes cover under half, and the rest lacks a known reason. The sample has around 530,000 clones on record, around 76% of them singletons. The biggest ten clones account for around 11% of the sample. Sequencing was done on a sample of PBMCs. Source of these receptors: a middle-aged woman in good health. Some clones in this sample may be carry-over from other donors' samples.

To note about this clone: At one end, the junction sequence differs from germline, possibly due to a read error. This chain connects TRBV19 to TRBJ1-4; TRBD1 is a possible D gene (5 bases). Germline V gene data show CDR1 as LNHDA and CDR2 as SQIVND (reference sequence). The CDR3 sequence is 14 residues long. The CDR3 coding sequence is TGTGCCAGTAGTTTAGACAGCTGGGGTGAAAAACTGTTTTTT. Its protein product is CASSLDSWGEKLFF.

This chain joins TRBV7-9 and TRBJ2-7; D might be TRBD2 (5 bases). The CDR3 is 13 residues long. The V and J ends lost 1 base and 2 bases respectively, with 6 bases between them. Per germline, CDR1 SEHNR and CDR2 FQNEAQ (reference sequence). This CDR3 reads CASSLELAYEQYF. CDR3 sequence (DNA): TGTGCCAGCAGCTTAGAACTAGCCTACGAGCAGTACTTC.

About this clone: Other DNA sequences in the same sample also yield this CDR3. The chain joins TRBV5-4 to TRBJ2-7; TRBD1 aligns across 10 bases. Germline V CDR1 and CDR2: SGHNT, YYREEE (reference sequence). The CDR3 loop spans 15 amino acids. Trimming cost V 0 bases and J 4 bases; bases outside gene matches: 4. CDR3 sequence reads: CASSLGGQGSYEQYF. The CDR3 coding sequence is TGTGCCAGCAGCTTGGGGGGACAGGGGAGTTACGAGCAGTACTTC.

Turning to this clone: A single base separates this from a much larger clone, so it may be a read error. This rearrangement joins TRBV7-9 to TRBJ2-7, with D uncertain. The CDR3 is 11 amino acids. V gave up 5 bases and J gave up 4 bases, with 6 bases separating them. The germline gives CDR1 SEHNR, CDR2 FQNEAQ (reference sequence). CDR3: CASSVQYEQYF. CDR3 DNA: TGTGCCAGCAGCGTACAGTACGAGCAGTACTTC.

V gene TRBV16 combines with J gene TRBJ2-4, with 13 bases lining up with TRBD2. Germline CDR1 reads KGHSY; CDR2 reads FQNENV. Losses at the gene ends were 4 bases for V and 3 bases for J; bases not matched to a gene: 3. The CDR3 has 16 residues. CDR3 bases: TGTGCCAGCAGCCTGGGACTAGCGGGAAGCAAAAACATTCAGTACTTC. Residues: CASSLGLAGSKNIQYF.

This clone was counted once. The CDR3 spells CASSFVMGQGRANYGYTF. CDR3 DNA: TGTGCCAGCAGTTTCGTTATGGGACAGGGAAGGGCTAACTATGGCTACACCTTC. The chain links TRBV28 to TRBJ1-2; 9 nucleotides align to TRBD1. The V and J ends lost 3 bases and 0 bases, in that order; junction bases with no gene match: 11. Per the germline V gene, CDR1 is MDHEN and CDR2 is SYDVKM. This CDR3 spans 18 amino acids.

The V and J genes are TRBV20-1 and TRBJ1-1, with unresolved D. Between the trimmed V and J ends, which lost 6 bases and 5 bases, there was a span of 10 bases. The CDR3 consists of 11 residues. Germline V CDR1 and CDR2: DFQATT, SNEGSKA (reference sequence). CDR3: CSAFQRTEAFF. CDR3 DNA: TGCAGTGCCTTTCAGAGGACTGAAGCTTTCTTT.

This clone was seen only a few times. This chain links TRBV27 with TRBJ1-5; D is possibly TRBD1 (5 bases). V gave up 5 bases and J gave up 4 bases, with 12 bases separating them. Per germline, CDR1 MNHEY and CDR2 SMNVEV (reference sequence). This CDR3 has 14 amino acids. CDR3 nucleotide sequence: TGTGCCAGCAGTGCCAGGGCTGGGAATCAGCCCCAGCATTTT. Translating gives CASSARAGNQPQHF.

The rearrangement joins TRBV7-8 to TRBJ2-7; the match to TRBD1 covers 8 bases. Germline CDR1 is SGHVS and CDR2 is FQNEAQ. The CDR3 spans 15 residues. V was clipped by 5 bases and J by 2 bases; unmatched bases: 8. The CDR3: CASSPRGTGPYEQYF. CDR3 coding DNA: TGTGCCAGCAGCCCTAGGGGGACAGGCCCCTACGAGCAGTACTTC.

The chain carries TRBV7-2 and TRBJ1-5; D remains ambiguous. Germline V gene data show CDR1 as SGHTA and CDR2 as FQGNSA. The CDR3 is 16 residues long. The V end was cut by 1 base, the J end by 4 bases, with 14 bases between. Here the CDR3 DNA reads TGTGCCAGCAGCTTAGAAGCCAGCACTGGGAATCAGCCCCAGCATTTT. Its translation is CASSLEASTGNQPQHF.

The chain links TRBV10-3 to TRBJ1-2; TRBD1 matches 7 bases. CDR1 is ENHRY and CDR2 is SYGVKD in the germline V gene. The CDR3 has 16 amino acids. Trimming removed 9 bases from V and 0 bases from J; junction bases left unmatched: 13. The CDR3 reads CAINRQGPAANYGYTF. In DNA, the CDR3 is TGTGCCATTAATAGACAGGGCCCCGCCGCTAACTATGGCTACACCTTC.

A note on this clone: The same CDR3 also results from other DNA sequences found in this sample. The V gene is TRBV2, the J gene TRBJ2-5; D uncertain. The CDR3 contains 12 residues. With 0 bases removed from V and 5 bases from J, the gap between germline ends came to 4 bases. CDR1 and CDR2 from the germline V gene are SNHLY and FYNNEI. For the CDR3, the DNA is TGTGCCAGCAGTGAAGCTGGGGAGACCCAGTACTTC. Translating it yields CASSEAGETQYF.

The V gene is TRBV4-1, the J gene TRBJ2-1, with TRBD2 matching 12 bases. The CDR3 totals 15 residues. Germline assignment: CDR1 MGHRA and CDR2 YSYEKL. The junction had 6 bases not matched to a gene; V was cut back by 4 bases and J by 8 bases. The CDR3, as DNA: TGCGCCAGCAGCCTGACTAGCGGGAGACGGCATGAGCAGTTCTTC. Amino acids: CASSLTSGRRHEQFF.

The chain has TRBV19 and TRBJ1-3; D ambiguous. CDR1 and CDR2 (germline): LNHDA, SQIVND (reference sequence). Deletions cut 9 bases from V and 0 bases from J, with 12 bases between. This CDR3 is built from 14 residues. CDR3 DNA: TGTGCCAGCACCAGTGGGGACTCTGGAAACACCATATATTTT. Its translation is CASTSGDSGNTIYF.

A word on this clone: Since a far larger clone is one base different, this is likely a read error. Distinct nucleotide sequences in the sample also encode this CDR3. The CDR3 nucleotides read TGTGCAAGCAGTGACCGCAGCCTGAACACTGAAGCTTTCTTT. Its protein product is CASSDRSLNTEAFF. V gene TRBV25-1 combines with J gene TRBJ1-1; unclear D gene. The CDR3 length is 14 residues. Germline CDR1 MGHDK, CDR2 SYGVNS.

The chain uses TRBV29-1 and TRBJ1-2, with unresolved D. This CDR3 is built from 12 residues. V lost 4 bases and J lost 7, with 13 bases in between. Germline V gene data show CDR1 as SQVTM and CDR2 as ANQGSEA. The DNA for the CDR3 is TGCAGCGTTGTGCACTCCCTGTTTGGCTACACCTTC. It specifies CSVVHSLFGYTF.